This is a list of T cell receptor beta chains from one sample in a study of breast tumors, draining lymph nodes, adjacent tissues. TCRdb itself ran the multiplex PCR reads through MiXCR, one entry per CDR3 protein. The sample yields 45,000 to 60,000 distinct CDR3 sequences, 23% seen once. Sequencing input: breast tumor tissue. These receptors were taken from a female donor with breast cancer. Some clones in this sample may be carry-over from other donors' samples. Both conserved end residues are part of each CDR3. A D gene is named only where the DNA matches it firmly. Size values are once, few and many counts, or a class for expanded clones, and some rows have none.

TRBJ2-3 | many | NA | TRBV18 | TGTGCCAGCTCACGCCGCACAGATACGCAGTATTTT | CASSRRTDTQYF
TRBJ2-3 | many | NA | TRBV20-1 | TGCAGTGCTAGAGATCCCTACACAGATACGCAGTATTTT | CSARDPYTDTQYF
TRBJ1-4 | many | TRBD1 | TRBV5-1 | TGCGCCAGCAGCTTGAGGACAGGGGAGGATACTAATGAAAAACTGTTTTTT | CASSLRTGEDTNEKLFF
TRBJ2-5 | medium-sized | NA | TRBV7-9 | TGTGCCAGCAGCTTAGGGCAGGGGAAAGAGACCCAGTACTTC | CASSLGQGKETQYF
TRBJ1-3 | medium-sized | NA | TRBV7-8 | TGTGCCAGCAGCTCAGACAGCTCTGGAAACACCATATATTTT | CASSSDSSGNTIYF
TRBJ1-3 | many | NA | TRBV7-6 | TGTGCCAGCAGCTTAGATCCGAAGGGGTCAGGCTCTGGAAACACCATATATTTT | CASSLDPKGSGSGNTIYF
TRBJ2-7 | many | TRBD1 | TRBV2 | TGTGCCATCCGGACAGGGGCCTACGAGCAGTACTTC | CAIRTGAYEQYF
TRBJ1-2 | many | NA | TRBV5-1 | TGCGCCAGCAGCTTGGCCATTTCGGGTGGAAGCTATGGCTACACCTTC | CASSLAISGGSYGYTF
TRBJ2-7 | NA | TRBD2 | TRBV4-1 | TGCGCCAGCAGCCAAGAAGCTAGCGGGAGCTACGAGCAGTACTTC | CASSQEASGSYEQYF
TRBJ2-7 | many | NA | TRBV6-1 | TGTGCCAGCAGTGAAGTATTCGGCTACGAGCAGTACTTC | CASSEVFGYEQYF
TRBJ2-3 | many | NA | TRBV20-1 | TGCAGTGCTAGCCGGGACCGCACAGATACGCAGTATTTT | CSASRDRTDTQYF
TRBJ2-5 | NA | NA | TRBV20-1 | TGCAGTGCTAGGGGGGGGGGGCTGCAAGAGACCCAGTACTTC | CSARGGGLQETQYF
TRBJ1-2 | many | NA | TRBV11-2 | TGTGCCAGCAGCTTGGGGGGGTTCTATGGCTACACCTTC | CASSLGGFYGYTF
TRBJ2-5 | NA | NA | TRBV19 | TGTGCCAGTAGTATAGGTTGGACTGCGTACCAAGAGACCCAGTACTTC | CASSIGWTAYQETQYF
TRBJ2-2 | NA | TRBD2 | TRBV6-5 | TGTGCCAGCAGTTACACTCCGGGACTAGCGACGAGGACCGGGGAGCTGTTTTTT | CASSYTPGLATRTGELFF
TRBJ2-2 | NA | TRBD1 | TRBV30 | TGTGCCTGGACCAGACAGGGAAACACCGGGGAGCTGTTTTTT | CAWTRQGNTGELFF
TRBJ1-3 | many | NA | TRBV5-1 | TGCGCCAGCAGCTTGTTAGGGGATGACTCTGGAAACACCATATATTTT | CASSLLGDDSGNTIYF
TRBJ2-7 | many | TRBD2 | TRBV7-9 | TGTGCCAGCAGCTTATACCTAGCGGGAGTCGGCTACGAGCAGTACTTC | CASSLYLAGVGYEQYF
TRBJ2-7 | many | TRBD2 | TRBV2 | TGTGCCAGTAAGACTAGCTTCTTCTACGAGCAGTACTTC | CASKTSFFYEQYF
TRBJ1-2 | many | NA | TRBV20-1 | TGCAGTGCGGTCGAGGGGTATGGCTACACCTTC | CSAVEGYGYTF
TRBJ2-1 | many | NA | TRBV5-1 | TGCGCCAGCAGCGGCCCAGGGGATTACAATGAGCAGTTCTTC | CASSGPGDYNEQFF
TRBJ2-1 | NA | NA | TRBV28 | TGTGCCCTCAGGCGGTTAGCCTACAATGAGCAGTTCTTC | CALRRLAYNEQFF
TRBJ1-1 | NA | NA | TRBV27 | TGTGCCAGCAGTTTGGGAAGGGGTAGTGAAGCTTTCTTT | CASSLGRGSEAFF
TRBJ1-3 | few | NA | TRBV12-5 | TGTGCTAGTGGTTTGAACAGGGTTGGGTTGTTTGATTCTGGAAACACCATATATTTT | CASGLNRVGLFDSGNTIYF
TRBJ2-5 | many | TRBD2 | TRBV7-9 | TGTGCCAGCAGGATAGCGGGAGGGGAGACCCAGTACTTC | CASRIAGGETQYF
TRBJ1-6 | many | NA | TRBV6-1 | TGTGCCAGCAGTGAAGGACCTCACTCCTATAATTCACCCCTCCACTTT | CASSEGPHSYNSPLHF
TRBJ2-1 | many | NA | TRBV2 | TGTGCCAGCTATACGGAGGGGGGCAATGAGCAGTTCTTC | CASYTEGGNEQFF
TRBJ1-5 | many | NA | TRBV6-1 | TGTGCCAGCAGCCTACAGGGTTTGGGGTATAGCAATCAGCCCCAGCATTTT | CASSLQGLGYSNQPQHF
TRBJ1-2 | many | NA | TRBV14 | TGTGCCAGCAGCCCCCCCGGACAGAGGAACTATGGCTACACCTTC | CASSPPGQRNYGYTF
TRBJ2-3 | many | NA | TRBV7-2 | TGTGCCAGCAGCTTAGTGCGGGGTTCGAGAACAGATACGCAGTATTTT | CASSLVRGSRTDTQYF
TRBJ2-1 | many | TRBD1 | TRBV25-1 | TGTGCCAGCAGTGAGTGGGTCCAGGGGGCTAAGAATGAGCAGTTCTTC | CASSEWVQGAKNEQFF
TRBJ2-2 | few | TRBD2 | TRBV24-1 | TGTGCCACCAGTGATCGTACTAGCGGGATCTCTCGCGGCACCGGGGAGCTGTTTTTT | CATSDRTSGISRGTGELFF
TRBJ1-2 | many | NA | TRBV5-6 | TGTGCCAGCAGCTTGGGAGGACCCTGGCAGGGCTACACCTTC | CASSLGGPWQGYTF
TRBJ2-1 | many | NA | TRBV5-1 | TGCGCCAGCAGCTTGGAAGTGGGAGTCGACAATGAGCAGTTCTTC | CASSLEVGVDNEQFF
TRBJ2-2 | NA | TRBD1 | TRBV11-2 | TGTGCCAGCAGCGCACAACCCCAGGGGGACGGGGAGCTGTTTTTT | CASSAQPQGDGELFF
TRBJ2-7 | many | TRBD2 | TRBV20-1 | TGCAGTGCTTCCAGGGGAGGGGCGGGAGGGAGCTCCTACGAGCAGTACTTC | CSASRGGAGGSSYEQYF
TRBJ1-6 | many | NA | TRBV28 | TGTGCCACCAAGCTACAAGAGTCACCCCTCCACTTT | CATKLQESPLHF
TRBJ2-2 | NA | NA | TRBV6-5 | TGTGCCAGCAGTTTAATTAGCCGAACCGGGGAGCTGTTTTTT | CASSLISRTGELFF
TRBJ2-3 | many | NA | TRBV7-3 | TGTGCCAGCAGCTTAAGGGGAGCGCCCGGCACAGATACGCAGTATTTT | CASSLRGAPGTDTQYF
TRBJ1-2 | many | TRBD1 | TRBV19 | TGTGCCAGTAGGTTGGACAGGCGCGATGGCTACACCTTC | CASRLDRRDGYTF
TRBJ2-7 | many | NA | TRBV2 | TGTGCCAGCAGTGCGGGACAACGAAGATACGAGCAGTACTTC | CASSAGQRRYEQYF
TRBJ1-2 | many | TRBD1 | TRBV11-2 | TGTGCCAGCAGCTTTTTAAGACAGGGGAGGCAGTCGGGCTACACCTTC | CASSFLRQGRQSGYTF
TRBJ1-2 | many | TRBD1 | TRBV19 | TGTGCCAGTAGGAAAGACAGGGGACGCTATGGCTACACCTTC | CASRKDRGRYGYTF
TRBJ2-3 | NA | NA | TRBV5-1 | TGCGCCAGCAGCTTGGTGCCAGGGCCCACAGATACGCAGTATTTT | CASSLVPGPTDTQYF
TRBJ2-1 | few | TRBD2 | TRBV7-8 | TGTGCCAGCAGCTTAGGTGGCGGGAGTTACAATGAGCAGTTCTTC | CASSLGGGSYNEQFF
TRBJ2-5 | NA | NA | TRBV7-8 | TGTGCCAGCACCCACTCCGAAGGAGAGACCCAGTACTTC | CASTHSEGETQYF
TRBJ2-7 | many | NA | TRBV29-1 | TGCAGCGCTGCTTGGGGCAGGGCCCACGAGCAGTACTTC | CSAAWGRAHEQYF
TRBJ2-2 | many | TRBD2 | TRBV19 | TGTGCCAGTAGAGCCGGGACTAGCGGCACCGGGGAGCTGTTTTTT | CASRAGTSGTGELFF